The sequence of this T cell receptor (beta chain) was determined in a study of OX40 agonist ivuxolimab in advanced cancers. A note on the overall study: Ivuxolimab was a fully human IgG2 agonistic monoclonal antibody targeting the costimulatory receptor OX40 (CD134). Prior anti-PD-1, anti-PD-L1 or anti-CTLA-4 therapy was permitted, and approximately 41% of dose-escalation patients had received checkpoint inhibitors. Intravenous ivuxolimab was administered to patients every 2 weeks at six dose levels: 0.01, 0.1, 0.3, 1.5, 3 and 10 mg/kg. The purpose of peripheral TCRbeta sequencing was to test whether ivuxolimab changed TCR sequence diversity and led to clonal T-cell expansion. The paper describes the monotherapy dose-escalation part (N of about 50 patients) of the phase I trial of ivuxolimab. A male proportion of roughly 80% and a mean age of around 60 years, ranging from about 23 to 90, were recorded for the dose-escalation cohort. Partial responses occurred in three dose-escalation patients, of whom one had hepatocellular carcinoma and two had cutaneous melanoma. Of the 50 or so patients in dose escalation, 19 had hepatocellular carcinoma, about 15 had melanoma, 9 had renal cell carcinoma and 9 had head and neck cancer.

To sequence the TCRbeta CDR3 region, genomic DNA was isolated from the sorted cells. TCRbeta CDR3 regions were sequenced using the immunoSEQ Assay. TCRdb obtained this table from immuneACCESS and retained in-frame rearrangements with V and J assigned. These tables miss some clones; where compared with another copy, unresolved V genes account for less than half of the shortfall, and the remainder is unexplained. Here the sample has 20,000 to 25,000 clones; roughly 88% occur a single time. Approximately 30% of the sample is taken by the ten largest. General conclusions and limits of the study: Low levels of normalized T-cell clonal expansion were also seen in some patients who did not respond. Which antigens the clonally expanded peripheral T cells were specific for was not determined. After ivuxolimab, CD8+ T cells had more expanded clones than CD4+ T cells on average. In the 0.1-3.0 mg/kg groups, partial responders were among the patients with the lowest normalized peripheral clonal expansion, particularly in CD8+ T cells. At doses of 0.1 to 3.0 mg/kg, clonal expansion of both CD4+ and CD8+ blood T cells was observed from baseline to week 6.

Worth noting for this clone: Its antigen is not yet known. Base quality data are lacking; no much larger clone is found one base away.

Patients with a history of autoimmune disease or receiving systemic immunosuppression were excluded from the trial. Peripheral blood for TCR sequencing was drawn from every dose cohort at baseline, at cycle 4 day 1 and at cycle 7 day 1. The samples were taken from a phase I, first-in-human, multicenter, open-label dose-escalation trial of ivuxolimab. Adults with locally advanced or metastatic melanoma, renal cell carcinoma, hepatocellular carcinoma or head and neck squamous cell carcinoma were enrolled in the trial. Before TCR sequencing, CD4+ T cells and CD8+ T cells from peripheral blood were sorted into separate populations. Sequencing used CD4+ or CD8+ T cells sorted from blood, obtained in a trial of the OX40 agonist ivuxolimab. The sequence came from an adult with an advanced solid tumor such as melanoma, head and neck, liver or kidney cancer.

Here is the DNA: TGTGCCAGCAGTTTAGGGGGGAACTATGGCTACACCTTC. This gives the protein CASSLGGNYGYTF. The chain is encoded by TRBV28 joined to TRBJ1-2; perhaps TRBD1 is the D gene, with 5 bases matching. Trimming at the junction amounts to 2 bases on V and 2 bases on J, and the germline ends lie 6 bases apart. Per the germline V gene, MDHEN is the CDR1 and SYDVKM is the CDR2. Including the terminal cysteine and phenylalanine, the CDR3 comprises 13 residues. Left in the record is the CDR3 DNA by itself, 39 bases read in frame from the first base.